These T cell receptor beta chains were read from a single sample in a study of technical replicates of blood from a few donors. The assay was immunoSEQ multiplex PCR, and TCRdb's table has in-frame clones only and misses some. This sample has 78,000 or so clones, with about nine tenths found just once. The sample consisted of T cells isolated from PBMCs. These receptors originate from a human donor in good health. Both conserved end residues are part of each CDR3. The order of the fields is CDR3 DNA, CDR3 protein, J gene, D gene, V gene, clone size. D genes are given only for firm matches. Clone size appears in some rows only: once, few, many, or a class for an expanded clone.

DNA: TGTGCCTTGCGGGACAGGTCCGTCTACGAGCAGTACTTC; CDR3: CALRDRSVYEQYF; J: TRBJ2-7; D: TRBD1; V: TRBV30; size: .
DNA: TGTGCCAGCAGTCCCGGGACAGGGAGCTTTATGAACACTGAAGCTTTCTTT; CDR3: CASSPGTGSFMNTEAFF; J: TRBJ1-1; D: TRBD1; V: TRBV5-4; size: .
DNA: TGTGCCACCAAGAGGACATACAATGAGCAGTTCTTC; CDR3: CATKRTYNEQFF; J: TRBJ2-1; D: .; V: TRBV15; size: .
DNA: TGTGCCAGCTCATCTCTAGCGGAAGCCCAAGGGGAGCAGTACTTC; CDR3: CASSSLAEAQGEQYF; J: TRBJ2-7; D: TRBD2; V: TRBV18; size: .
DNA: TGTGCCAGCAGCCCGGGGAGTGGGTATGACGAGCAGTACTTC; CDR3: CASSPGSGYDEQYF; J: TRBJ2-7; D: .; V: TRBV9; size: .
DNA: TGTGCCAGCAGTTTGGTCGACGGGGGGGGACAGGGCTCTAAACACGAGCAGTACTTC; CDR3: CASSLVDGGGQGSKHEQYF; J: TRBJ2-7; D: .; V: TRBV28; size: .
DNA: TGTGCCAGCACCGACCCCCGGGAGGCTGACACTGAAGCTTTCTTT; CDR3: CASTDPREADTEAFF; J: TRBJ1-1; D: .; V: TRBV25-1; size: .
DNA: TGTGCCACCCAGGACAGGGAGCTCAAAAAACTGTTTTTT; CDR3: CATQDRELKKLFF; J: TRBJ1-4; D: TRBD1; V: TRBV19; size: .
DNA: TGTGCCAGCAGCCGGGACAGATGGGTGCAGCAGTACTTC; CDR3: CASSRDRWVQQYF; J: TRBJ2-7; D: TRBD1; V: TRBV7-9; size: few
DNA: TGCGCCAGCAGCCATCCAACAAGACAGGCCCATCAGCCCCAGCATTTT; CDR3: CASSHPTRQAHQPQHF; J: TRBJ1-5; D: .; V: TRBV4-1; size: .
DNA: TGTGCCAGCAGTCCAGGGTACTATGGCTACACCTTC; CDR3: CASSPGYYGYTF; J: TRBJ1-2; D: .; V: TRBV6-5; size: .
DNA: TGTGCCAGCAGCGGACACAGGGGGCGGGTAAAACTGTTTTTT; CDR3: CASSGHRGRVKLFF; J: TRBJ1-4; D: TRBD1; V: TRBV11-2; size: .
DNA: TGCAGCGGGGTGACAGGGGCTAACTATGGCTACACCTTC; CDR3: CSGVTGANYGYTF; J: TRBJ1-2; D: TRBD1; V: TRBV29-1; size: .
DNA: TGTGCCAGTAGTATAGTTGTGACTAGCTACAATGAGCAGTTCTTC; CDR3: CASSIVVTSYNEQFF; J: TRBJ2-1; D: .; V: TRBV19; size: .
DNA: TGTGCCAGCAGCCCGACAGGCACAGCCTACGAGCAGTACTTC; CDR3: CASSPTGTAYEQYF; J: TRBJ2-7; D: .; V: TRBV7-3; size: .
DNA: TGCGCCAGCAGCCGAGGGACTAGTGTAGGTGAGCAGTTCTTC; CDR3: CASSRGTSVGEQFF; J: TRBJ2-1; D: TRBD2; V: TRBV4-1; size: .
DNA: TGTGCCGCCCGCCCGGTCGCGAACACCGGGGAGCTGTTTTTT; CDR3: CAARPVANTGELFF; J: TRBJ2-2; D: .; V: TRBV7-9; size: .
DNA: TGCAGCGTTTCCGCGGGATCGGTGTCCGGGGAGCTGTTTTTT; CDR3: CSVSAGSVSGELFF; J: TRBJ2-2; D: .; V: TRBV29-1; size: .
DNA: TGTGCCAGCAGTTACTCGACACTGGACAGGGGCAATGAGCAGTTCTTC; CDR3: CASSYSTLDRGNEQFF; J: TRBJ2-1; D: TRBD1; V: TRBV6-6; size: .
DNA: TGTGCCAGCAGCTTAACAAGTTTGAACACTGAAGCTTTCTTT; CDR3: CASSLTSLNTEAFF; J: TRBJ1-1; D: .; V: TRBV11-3; size: .
DNA: TGTGCCACCAGCAGAGATATTAGCCTCTACACCGGGGAGCTGTTTTTT; CDR3: CATSRDISLYTGELFF; J: TRBJ2-2; D: .; V: TRBV15; size: .
DNA: TGTGCCAGCAGCTCAAGACAGGGGCTAAGAGAGACCCAGTACTTC; CDR3: CASSSRQGLRETQYF; J: TRBJ2-5; D: TRBD1; V: TRBV9; size: once
DNA: TGTGCCATCTCGGGGCAACGGGGGACCAGGGCCTTCTACGAGCAGTACTTC; CDR3: CAISGQRGTRAFYEQYF; J: TRBJ2-7; D: .; V: TRBV10-3; size: .
DNA: TGCGCCAGCAGCCAAGATCTCCTAGCGGGAGAGTCCGGGGAGCTGTTTTTT; CDR3: CASSQDLLAGESGELFF; J: TRBJ2-2; D: TRBD2; V: TRBV4-3; size: .